Below are 21 T cell receptor beta chains sequenced from a single sample in a study of OX40 agonist ivuxolimab in advanced cancers. Repertoires were generated with immunoSEQ multiplex PCR, while TCRdb's copy carries only in-frame clones and drops some. The table shows tens of thousands of clones, with 85% to 90% occurring only once. Sample: CD4+ or CD8+ T cells sorted from blood, taken in a trial of the OX40 agonist ivuxolimab. These receptors came from an adult with an advanced solid tumor such as melanoma, head and neck, liver or kidney cancer.

V gene TRBV29-1 combines with J gene TRBJ2-7; D possibly corresponds to TRBD2 (7 bases). V lost 6 bases to trimming and J lost 3 bases, with 21 bases between them. This CDR3 spans 15 amino acids. Germline lookup yields CDR1 SQVTM and CDR2 ANQGSEA. Here the CDR3 reads CSVGGGAGQLYEQYF. The CDR3 region has the DNA TGCAGCGTGGGGGGAGGAGCGGGACAACTCTACGAGCAGTACTTC.

CDR3 region: CASSPGQGAEEPQHF. CDR3 DNA sequence: TGTGCCAGCAGTCCAGGACAGGGGGCAGAGGAGCCCCAGCATTTT. The rearrangement uses TRBV27 and TRBJ1-5; TRBD1 matches 11 bases. Germline CDR1 and CDR2: MNHEY and SMNVEV (reference sequence). With 5 bases clipped from V and 8 bases from J, the junction kept 8 bases outside the gene matches. This CDR3 has 15 amino acids.

The V and J genes are TRBV27 and TRBJ2-7; 7 bases fit TRBD2. Germline CDR1 MNHEY, CDR2 SMNVEV (reference sequence). With V trimmed by 0 bases and J by 5 bases, 4 bases remained unmatched. The CDR3 extends over 14 amino acids. The CDR3 region is CASSLSGRRNEQYF. In nucleotides, the CDR3 is TGTGCCAGCAGTTTATCCGGGAGGCGGAACGAGCAGTACTTC.

The rearrangement uses TRBV5-1 and TRBJ2-5; 8 nucleotides line up with TRBD2. The germline V gene has CDR1 SGHRS and CDR2 YFSETQ. The length of the CDR3 is 15 residues. The junction had 9 bases not matched to a gene; V was cut back by 3 bases and J by 5 bases. CDR3 sequence reads: CASSSVTGGPETQYF. CDR3 coding DNA: TGCGCCAGCAGCTCCGTTACGGGAGGGCCGGAGACCCAGTACTTC.

The V gene is TRBV6-5, the J gene TRBJ2-1, with 14 nucleotides matching TRBD2. Trimming at V came to 0 bases and at J to 9 bases, leaving 4 bases not matched to a gene. The germline V gene has CDR1 MNHEY and CDR2 SVGAGI. The CDR3 runs 16 residues. CDR3 DNA sequence: TGTGCCAGCAGTTACTCCGGGACTAGCGGGAGACGTGAGCAGTTCTTC. Amino acids: CASSYSGTSGRREQFF.

About this clone: At one end the junction does not follow the germline gene, possibly because of a read error. V is TRBV5-1 and J is TRBJ1-2; D remains unclear. The CDR3 runs to 12 residues. Germline CDR1 reads SGHRS; CDR2 reads YFSETQ. The CDR3 loop is CASSLGLDGYTF. The CDR3 DNA sequence: TGTGCCAGCAGCTTGGGGTTGGATGGCTACACCTTC.

CDR3 amino acids: CASSLVAGGTSYEQYF. DNA of the CDR3: TGCGCCAGCAGCTTGGTCGCGGGAGGTACCTCCTACGAGCAGTACTTC. This chain connects TRBV5-1 to TRBJ2-7; 8 nucleotides match TRBD2. V gave up 0 bases and J gave up 0 bases; unmatched junction bases: 5. Germline V gene lookup returns CDR1 SGHRS and CDR2 YFSETQ. CDR3 length: 16 amino acids.

The count of this clone is one. This chain uses TRBV27 with TRBJ2-1; tentative D call: TRBD2 (5 bases). Germline CDR1 and CDR2: MNHEY and SMNVEV (reference sequence). Trimming stripped 10 bases from V and 5 bases from J, with 15 bases between. The CDR3 is 13 residues long. This CDR3 is CAITDYNNNEQFF. The CDR3 coding sequence is TGTGCCATCACTGACTATAACAACAATGAGCAGTTCTTC.

This clone has a single count. The V call is TRBV2, the J call TRBJ2-7; D ambiguous. The CDR3 loop spans 13 amino acids. The ends were cut back, 0 bases at V and 2 bases at J, with 5 bases in the middle. Germline-derived CDR1 and CDR2 are SNHLY and FYNNEI. The CDR3 nucleotides read TGTGCCAGCAGTGAAGCGCTGCCCTACGAGCAGTACTTC. Protein: CASSEALPYEQYF.

The V call is TRBV30, the J call TRBJ2-7; TRBD2 is a possible D gene (5 bases). With 1 base removed from V and 6 bases from J, the gap between germline ends came to 13 bases. Germline V gives CDR1 GTSNPN, CDR2 SVGIG (reference sequence). This CDR3 spans 13 amino acids. DNA for the CDR3: TGTGCCTGGAGTGCCGGAGGACCCCTCGAGCAGTACTTC. Translation: CAWSAGGPLEQYF.

The rearrangement joins TRBV6-1 to TRBJ2-7; TRBD2 is a possible D gene (6 bases). This CDR3 is 12 amino acids long. Germline CDR1 is MNHNS and CDR2 is SASEGT. V shed 6 bases and J shed 6 bases, with 12 bases lying between them. CDR3 bases: TGTGCCAGCAGGGAGGGTCTCTCCGAGCAGTACTTC. It yields the protein CASREGLSEQYF.

V and J are TRBV10-1 and TRBJ2-1; 7 bases map to TRBD2. CDR1 is WNHNN, CDR2 SYGVQD, per germline (reference sequence). V was clipped by 0 bases and J by 9 bases; unmatched bases: 2. The CDR3 runs 13 residues. In DNA form, the CDR3 reads TGCGCCAGCAGTGAGTCCGGGGGGAGTGAGCAGTTCTTC. Protein product: CASSESGGSEQFF.

This clone was observed a few times. The chain combines TRBV5-3 with TRBJ1-5; D is undetermined. TRBV5-3 carries the ORF label, with uncertain function. V was trimmed by 4 bases and J by 1 base, leaving 21 bases between them. This CDR3 is 18 amino acids long. Written as DNA, the CDR3 is TGTGCCAGAAGCCCGGTTTCGGCCGCTGAGTTGAGCAATCAGCCCCAGCATTTT. Its protein is CARSPVSAAELSNQPQHF.

V is TRBV7-3 and J is TRBJ2-1; D gene ambiguous. The CDR3 is 13 amino acids. Germline CDR1 reads SGHTA; CDR2 reads FQGTGA. V lost 9 bases to trimming and J lost 2 bases, with 11 bases between them. DNA of the CDR3: TGTGCCAGTGGGCTAGTCGCCTACAATGAGCAGTTCTTC. Translating gives CASGLVAYNEQFF.

This clone occurred once. This chain links TRBV29-1 with TRBJ1-2; 7 positions agree with TRBD1. The CDR3 has 13 amino acids. J was trimmed by 6 bases and V by 7 bases; bases with no gene match: 11. Germline CDR1 SQVTM, CDR2 ANQGSEA. The CDR3 loop reads CSAWTGSEDGYTF. For the CDR3, the DNA is TGCAGCGCCTGGACAGGCTCAGAGGATGGCTACACCTTC.

The chain combines TRBV28 with TRBJ2-7; TRBD2 aligns across 12 bases. Trimming at V came to 2 bases and at J to 4 bases, leaving 9 bases not matched to a gene. Per germline, CDR1 MDHEN and CDR2 SYDVKM. The CDR3 has 17 amino acids. As DNA, the CDR3 is TGTGCCAGCAGTTTACGGGGACTAGCGGGCGTAGGGTACGAGCAGTACTTC. It is translated as CASSLRGLAGVGYEQYF.

This clone appeared a single time. The chain has TRBV30 and TRBJ2-3; the match to TRBD1 covers 9 bases. CDR3 length: 14 amino acids. Looked up from germline, CDR1 is GTSNPN and CDR2 is SVGIG (reference sequence). The V and J ends lost 5 bases and 4 bases, in that order; junction bases with no gene match: 7. CDR3 nucleotide sequence: TGTGCCTGGGAGGCGGGACAGGGCTCAGATACGCAGTATTTT. Its protein product is CAWEAGQGSDTQYF.

The V call is TRBV5-1, the J call TRBJ2-7; possibly TRBD1 for D (6 bases). Germline V gene data show CDR1 as SGHRS and CDR2 as YFSETQ. Trimming cost V 0 bases and J 0 bases, with 10 bases left between them. This CDR3 comprises 15 residues. The DNA for the CDR3 is TGCGCCAGCAGCTTGGATTGGGGGCACTCCTACGAGCAGTACTTC. Encoded protein: CASSLDWGHSYEQYF.

J is TRBJ2-1 and V is TRBV5-4; D remains unclear. Germline V gene lookup returns CDR1 SGHNT and CDR2 YYREEE (reference sequence). The CDR3 contains 13 residues. V was clipped by 3 bases and J by 2 bases, with 6 bases between them. The CDR3 nucleotides are TGTGCCAGCAGCTCCCCGCCCTACAATGAGCAGTTCTTC. This encodes CASSSPPYNEQFF.

The rearrangement links TRBV18 to TRBJ2-5; 8 bases fit TRBD1. Germline V gives CDR1 KGHSH, CDR2 LQKENI. The CDR3 extends over 16 amino acids. Trimming removed 1 base from V and 4 bases from J; junction bases left unmatched: 8. The DNA for the CDR3 is TGTGCCAGCTCACCACTCGCAGGGGGCAGGGGAGAGACCCAGTACTTC. Protein sequence: CASSPLAGGRGETQYF.

This clone appeared a few times. The V gene is TRBV6-1, the J gene TRBJ2-7; 11 bases match TRBD2. The ends lost 8 bases at V and 3 bases at J; junction bases unmatched: 9. CDR3 length equals 15 residues. Germline CDR1 MNHNS, CDR2 SASEGT. The CDR3 coding sequence is TGTGCCAGCTGCCTAGCGGGAGGTAAAGGCTACGAGCAGTACTTC. As protein: CASCLAGGKGYEQYF.